These 8 T cell receptor beta chains came from one sample sequenced in a study of blood T cells in healthy people across ages. A J-beta primer mix and a sample-barcoded 5' primer were used in a second PCR of roughly 6 to 11 cycles. Each CDR3 protein gets one entry after TCRdb re-called the 5' RACE reads with MiXCR. Of fewer than 900,000 distinct CDR3 sequences listed, approximately 35% were seen once; the top ten hold around 13%. Sequencing was performed on blood. The receptors derive from a man younger than 35 in good health.

This clonotype was observed once. CDR3 coding DNA: TGCGCCAGCAGCCCAGCGGGGGAACAAGAGACCCAGTACTTC. Protein sequence: CASSPAGEQETQYF. This rearrangement joins TRBV4-1 to TRBJ2-5, with 8 positions matching TRBD2. The CDR3 sequence is 14 residues long. The germline V gene encodes CDR1 MGHRA and CDR2 YSYEKL. The J segment lost 2 bases and the V segment lost 4 bases, leaving 3 bases of the junction unmatched.

The chain carries TRBV12-3 or TRBV12-4 and TRBJ1-2, with 7 bases matching TRBD1. V lost 6 bases, J lost 5 bases, and 6 bases stayed unmatched. The CDR3 sequence is 13 residues long. CDR3 DNA: TGTGCCAGCAGGGTCACAGGGGTGTATGGCTACACCTTC. Amino acids: CASRVTGVYGYTF.

This clonotype was seen ten or more times. The gene calls are TRBV6-5 and TRBJ2-3; the D is unclear. V lost 2 bases, J lost 6 bases, and 15 bases lay in between. The CDR3 has 15 residues. CDR1 and CDR2 from the germline V gene are MNHEY and SVGAGI. CDR3 sequence: CASSYESGWADTQYF. CDR3 coding DNA: TGTGCCAGCAGTTACGAGTCAGGTTGGGCGGATACGCAGTATTTT.

The rearrangement uses TRBV2 and TRBJ1-1; unclear D gene. The CDR3 is 14 residues long. V was shortened by 6 bases and J by 1 base, with 12 bases between the two germline ends. Germline V gene lookup returns CDR1 SNHLY and CDR2 FYNNEI. CDR3 region: CASRKQRTNTEAFF. The CDR3 nucleotides read TGTGCCAGCAGAAAACAGCGTACGAACACTGAAGCTTTCTTT.

This clonotype was detected many times. The chain carries TRBV20-1 and TRBJ2-3; D not resolved. The V end was cut by 3 bases, the J end by 4 bases, with 8 bases between. This CDR3 is 12 amino acids long. The germline CDR1 and CDR2 sequences are DFQATT and SNEGSKA (reference sequence). CDR3 region: CSASGPPDTQYF. The CDR3 DNA follows: TGCAGTGCTAGTGGCCCCCCAGATACGCAGTATTTT.

This clonotype was counted between two and nine times. The gene calls are TRBV4-3 and TRBJ1-4; D uncertain. Germline CDR1 and CDR2: LGHNA and YSLEER. With 0 bases removed from V and 5 bases from J, the gap between germline ends came to 10 bases. The CDR3 totals 15 residues. The CDR3 nucleotides read TGCGCCAGCAGCCAAGATTCCGGAGGGAATGAAAAACTGTTTTTT. As protein: CASSQDSGGNEKLFF.

This clonotype occurred a few times. V and J are TRBV27 and TRBJ1-1, with D possibly TRBD1 on 6 matching bases. V shed 5 bases and J shed 5 bases, with 18 bases lying between them. Looked up from germline, CDR1 is MNHEY and CDR2 is SMNVEV (reference sequence). The CDR3 runs to 15 residues. The CDR3 protein is CASSPITGRATEAFF. In DNA, the CDR3 is TGTGCCAGCAGTCCCATCACAGGGAGGGCAACTGAAGCTTTCTTT.

This clonotype has just a few counts. The gene calls are TRBV7-2 and TRBJ1-1; tentative D call: TRBD1 (6 bases). V gave up 3 bases and J gave up 11 bases, with 13 bases separating them. In germline, CDR1 is SGHTA, CDR2 FQGNSA. The length of the CDR3 is 12 residues. CDR3 amino acids: CASSLVQGGAFF. CDR3 nucleotide sequence: TGTGCCAGCAGCTTGGTACAGGGAGGCGCTTTCTTT.